A single sample gave rise to the 19 T cell receptor beta chains below, sequenced in a study of CD8 T cells in Susac syndrome (dated by TCRdb to between 2018 and 2021). The library relied on the immunoSEQ multiplex PCR assay. RNA was extracted with the RNeasy kit and about 0.45 to 1 ug was reverse transcribed using random hexamers. In TCRdb, the public reads were trimmed at Q25 with fastp and aligned with MiXCR, with productive beta chains retained. Rows matching on CDR3 protein sequence are summarized as one entry with the most common DNA and genes. Across this sample there are some 160,000 distinct CDR3 sequences, with approximately 94% seen only once. 0.1% to 0.12% of the sample goes to the ten largest clones. The source material was CD4+ T cells from PBMCs. The receptors stem from a human donor with Susac syndrome.

The chain is built from TRBV3-1 and TRBJ2-7; D may be TRBD1 (6 bases). This CDR3 comprises 18 residues. The germline gives CDR1 LGHDT, CDR2 YNNKEL (reference sequence). Trimming stripped 3 bases from V and 4 bases from J, with 25 bases between. For the CDR3, the DNA is TGTGCCAGCAGCCACAAAAACAGAGGGGGATCGTTTCGTTACGAGCAGTACTTC. It translates to CASSHKNRGGSFRYEQYF.

This chain connects TRBV7-2 to TRBJ2-3; either TRBD1 or TRBD2 may supply D (5 bases each). CDR1 and CDR2 (germline): SGHTA, FQGNSA. The CDR3 has 16 residues. V shed 1 base and J shed 0 bases, with 11 bases lying between them. The CDR3 DNA reads as TGTGCCAGCAGCTTAGGTGGGACGGCTAGCACAGATACGCAGTATTTT. It yields the protein CASSLGGTASTDTQYF.

This chain joins TRBV30 and TRBJ1-5; the D is unclear. The CDR3 has 15 amino acids. Germline CDR1 and CDR2: GTSNPN and SVGIG (reference sequence). V gave up 2 bases and J gave up 5 bases, with 16 bases separating them. The CDR3 nucleotides are TGTGCCTGGAGTTTGGGGTGGGAGCACTATCAGCCCCAGCATTTT. It codes for CAWSLGWEHYQPQHF.

The chain uses TRBV7-8 and TRBJ1-4; D remains unclear. Germline values: CDR1 SGHVS, CDR2 FQNEAQ. Trimming removed 2 bases at V and 0 bases at J, with 7 bases between. The CDR3 is 15 amino acids. This chain's CDR3 is CASSLMAATNEKLFF. In DNA form, the CDR3 reads TGTGCCAGCAGCTTAATGGCGGCAACTAATGAAAAACTGTTTTTT.

V is TRBV29-1 and J is TRBJ1-5, with D possibly matching TRBD1 (5 bases). Trimming took 4 bases from V and 9 from J, leaving 10 bases between them. Germline V CDR1 and CDR2: SQVTM, ANQGSEA. The length of the CDR3 is 11 residues. The CDR3 bases are TGCAGCGTTGGAAACACAGGGCCCCAGCATTTT. Protein: CSVGNTGPQHF. The full variable domain, its missing parts supplied by reference TRBV29-1 and TRBJ1-5, is SAVISQKPSRDICQRGTSLTIQCQVDSQVTMMFWYRQQPGQSLTLIATANQGSEATYESGFVIDKFPISRPNLTFSTLTVSNMSPEDSSIYLCSVGNTGPQHFGDGTRLSIL.

V usage is TRBV5-1 and J usage is TRBJ2-5; a weak D match, TRBD1 (5 bases). This CDR3 region has 15 residues. With 1 base removed from V and 1 base from J, the gap between germline ends came to 11 bases. The V gene's germline CDR1 is SGHRS and CDR2 YFSETQ. The CDR3 region has the DNA TGCGCCAGCAGCTTGCAGGGCTCGTTCCAAGAGACCCAGTACTTC. Its translation is CASSLQGSFQETQYF.

J is TRBJ2-3 and V is TRBV20-1; 8 nucleotides match TRBD2. In germline, CDR1 is DFQATT, CDR2 SNEGSKA (reference sequence). V lost 6 bases and J lost 3; bases outside the gene matches: 11. The CDR3 runs to 15 residues. The CDR3 spells CSASLGGALTDTQYF. In DNA form, the CDR3 reads TGCAGTGCGAGCCTCGGGGGGGCCCTGACAGATACGCAGTATTTT.

The chain uses TRBV7-9 and TRBJ2-1; D is perhaps TRBD2 (6 bases). CDR3 size: 16 residues. V gave up 1 base and J gave up 0 bases, with 10 bases separating them. Germline CDR1 reads SEHNR; CDR2 reads FQNEAQ (reference sequence). DNA of the CDR3: TGTGCCAGCAGCTTAGTACGGGGGTACTCCTACAATGAGCAGTTCTTC. It encodes CASSLVRGYSYNEQFF. Full variable domain (rest looked up from reference TRBV7-9 and TRBJ2-1): DTGVSQNPRHKITKRGQNVTFRCDPISEHNRLYWYRQTLGQGPEFLTYFQNEAQLEKSRLLSDRFSAERPKGSFSTLEIQRTEQGDSAMYLCASSLVRGYSYNEQFFGPGTRLTVL.

Written as DNA, the CDR3 is TGTGCCAGCAGGCAAGATGGACTAGCCAAAAACATTCAGTACTTC. As protein: CASRQDGLAKNIQYF. The chain carries TRBV11-2 and TRBJ2-4; TRBD2 is a possible D gene (5 bases). Germline V gives CDR1 SGHAT, CDR2 FQNNGV. Trimming shortened V by 6 bases and J by 0 bases, and 12 bases separated the two germline ends. This CDR3 spans 15 amino acids.

This chain uses TRBV3-1 with TRBJ1-1; D is undetermined. V lost 1 base and J 11 bases, leaving 11 bases between the germline ends. The CDR3 is 12 residues long. Per germline, CDR1 LGHDT and CDR2 YNNKEL (reference sequence). CDR3 protein: CASSQVLGYAFF. The CDR3 DNA is TGTGCCAGCAGCCAAGTTCTAGGGTATGCTTTCTTT.

This clonotype was counted once. The chain joins TRBV20-1 to TRBJ2-5; tentatively, D is TRBD1 (5 bases). Trimming removed 0 bases from V and 5 bases from J, with 10 bases in between. CDR1 DFQATT and CDR2 SNEGSKA come from the germline V gene (reference sequence). This CDR3 is built from 13 residues. The CDR3 spells CSARDTKGETQYF. CDR3 DNA: TGCAGTGCTAGAGACACTAAGGGGGAGACCCAGTACTTC.

The V call is TRBV12-3 or TRBV12-4, the J call TRBJ2-3; no firm D call. V was cut by 3 bases and J by 2 bases, with 6 bases left in between. The CDR3 consists of 13 residues. This chain's CDR3 is CASSFQATDTQYF. DNA of the CDR3: TGTGCCAGCAGTTTTCAGGCCACAGATACGCAGTATTTT.

The chain combines TRBV2 with TRBJ1-2; a possible D gene is TRBD1 (5 bases). Germline assignment: CDR1 SNHLY and CDR2 FYNNEI. V dropped 2 bases and J dropped 6 bases, with 16 bases sitting between them. The CDR3 extends over 15 amino acids. CDR3 residues: CASSESPGPGNGYTF. CDR3 sequence (DNA): TGTGCCAGCAGTGAATCCCCAGGGCCGGGTAATGGCTACACCTTC.

This clonotype appeared a single time. The chain employs TRBV5-1 and TRBJ1-4; the D gene is possibly TRBD1 (6 bases). The CDR3 runs to 16 residues. From germline, CDR1 is SGHRS and CDR2 YFSETQ. Trimming left V 1 base short and J 3 bases short, with 13 bases between. CDR3 sequence reads: CASSLPQGLANEKLFF. The CDR3 coding sequence is TGCGCCAGCAGCTTGCCACAGGGCCTGGCTAATGAAAAACTGTTTTTT.

This clonotype is a singleton in its sample. V is TRBV5-6 and J is TRBJ2-7; 7 nucleotides align to TRBD1. Germline V CDR1 and CDR2: SGHDT, YYEEEE. V trimming: 4 bases; J trimming: 3 bases; junction bases outside the gene matches: 10. CDR3 length equals 15 residues. The CDR3 coding sequence is TGTGCCAGCAGCCCGTTGACAGGGCCCGTCTACGAGCAGTACTTC. Translated: CASSPLTGPVYEQYF. Full variable domain (rest looked up from reference TRBV5-6 and TRBJ2-7): DAGVTQSPTHLIKTRGQQVTLRCSPKSGHDTVSWYQQALGQGPQFIFQYYEEEERQRGNFPDRFSGHQFPNYSSELNVNALLLGDSALYLCASSPLTGPVYEQYFGPGTRLTVT.

The chain recombines TRBV5-1 with TRBJ1-2, with 7 bases lining up with TRBD1. Per germline, CDR1 SGHRS and CDR2 YFSETQ. CDR3 size: 14 residues. V trimming: 5 bases; J trimming: 4 bases; junction bases outside the gene matches: 8. This chain's CDR3 is CASRESQGSYGYTF. The DNA of the CDR3 is TGCGCCAGCAGGGAATCACAGGGGAGCTATGGCTACACCTTC.

The CDR3 is CASRPDSLETQYF. The CDR3, as DNA: TGCGCCAGCAGGCCGGACAGTTTGGAGACCCAGTACTTC. The chain couples TRBV5-1 to TRBJ2-5, with TRBD1 as a possible D gene (6 bases). Germline V gene lookup returns CDR1 SGHRS and CDR2 YFSETQ. The V and J ends lost 5 bases and 5 bases respectively, with 13 bases between them. The CDR3 runs to 13 residues.

The chain combines TRBV2 with TRBJ1-2, with unresolved D. The CDR3 contains 13 residues. CDR1 and CDR2 from the germline V gene are SNHLY and FYNNEI. Trimming cost V 2 bases and J 6 bases, with 10 bases left between them. CDR3 sequence: CASSEIGPDGYTF. CDR3 nucleotide sequence: TGTGCCAGCAGTGAAATCGGCCCGGATGGCTACACCTTC.

This chain uses TRBV7-8 with TRBJ1-4; D might be TRBD1 (5 bases). The length of the CDR3 is 15 residues. V was cut by 5 bases and J by 6 bases, with 16 bases left in between. The V gene's germline CDR1 is SGHVS and CDR2 FQNEAQ. This CDR3 is CASSHRTWPYEKLFF. CDR3 DNA sequence: TGTGCCAGCAGCCATCGGACATGGCCCTATGAAAAACTGTTTTTT.